This T cell receptor (beta chain) was identified in a study of control samples from healthy donors and cancer patients. Produced via immunoSEQ multiplex PCR; TCRdb's table is partial and in-frame only. The table shows 200,000 or so clones, with 85% to 95% occurring only once. Germline CDR1 reads SGHTA; CDR2 reads FQGTGA. CDR3 length equals 13 residues. Deletions cut 5 bases from V and 4 bases from J, with 11 bases between. The origin of this receptor is a man aged 50 to 59 in good health. This sequence joins TRBV7-3 and TRBJ1-2, with D uncertain. Source material: blood. CDR3 sequence (DNA): TGTGCCAGCAGCCTCTCCGGGTCCTATGGCTACACCTTC. Translation gives CASSLSGSYGYTF.